This T cell receptor beta chain was identified in a study of T cell responses to AZD1222 COVID-19 vaccine. Study context: Investigators merged groups given second doses at roughly 4 or roughly 12 weeks.

Generated by immunoSEQ multiplex PCR, the TCRdb table keeps only in-frame clones and is missing some. The repertoire holds about 53,000 clones, roughly 83% seen once, with 25% to 30% in the top ten. Study-wide results and limits: Among spike-specific TCRs, nearly half reportedly target unmutated variant regions. Of the AZD1222 recipients, only five or six were seropositive at baseline.

Between the trimmed V and J ends, which lost 4 bases and 8 bases, there was a span of 16 bases. CDR1 is SGDLS and CDR2 is YYNGEE in the germline V gene. CDR3 length: 14 amino acids. Details on this clone: Its antigen is undetermined.

The V gene is TRBV9, the J gene TRBJ2-1; a weak D match, TRBD2 (5 bases). This material consisted of peripheral blood, taken on day 0 of AZD1222 vaccination. The source of this sequence is an adult in good health. Here the CDR3 reads CASSPRTGTDEQFF. The CDR3 nucleotides are TGTGCCAGCAGCCCTAGGACTGGTACCGATGAGCAGTTCTTC.